A selection of T cell receptor beta chains follows, all from one sample in a study of a mutant IDH1 vaccine in newly diagnosed glioma. Clones were sequenced by immunoSEQ multiplex PCR, and TCRdb holds only the in-frame ones, with some missing. The sample carries tens of thousands of clones, approximately 83% recorded once. The source material was PBMCs, sampled from a glioma patient treated with radiotherapy, temozolomide or both. Source of these receptors: a woman aged 45-65 years with glioma. Each CDR3 is given with its conserved first and last residue. D genes are given only for firm matches. The size of a clone is reported for some rows only, either as once, few or many, or as a class for expanded clones.

D gene,J gene,clone size,V gene,CDR3 protein,CDR3 DNA
TRBD1,TRBJ1-4,NA,TRBV7-9,CASSFGGQGMTNEKLFF,TGTGCCAGCAGCTTCGGTGGACAGGGGATGACTAATGAAAAACTGTTTTTT
TRBD1,TRBJ1-5,few,TRBV27,CASSPRQGWHQPQHF,TGTGCCAGCAGTCCTCGACAGGGGTGGCATCAGCCCCAGCATTTT
TRBD1,TRBJ1-6,NA,TRBV7-8,CASSPGQFLSSPLHF,TGTGCCAGCAGTCCGGGACAGTTTCTTAGCTCACCCCTCCACTTT
NA,TRBJ1-5,NA,TRBV15,CATSSEGDGLRPQHF,TGTGCCACCAGCAGTGAGGGTGATGGCCTCAGGCCCCAGCATTTT
TRBD2,TRBJ2-3,NA,TRBV6-6,CASSKGLAGTDTQYF,TGTGCCAGCAGTAAAGGACTAGCGGGCACAGATACGCAGTATTTT
NA,TRBJ1-1,NA,TRBV29-1,CSVEAGLEAFF,TGCAGCGTTGAAGCGGGGCTGGAAGCTTTCTTT
TRBD1,TRBJ2-5,NA,TRBV6-1,CASRGQGGNQETQYF,TGTGCCAGCAGGGGACAGGGGGGAAACCAAGAGACCCAGTACTTC
TRBD2,TRBJ2-1,NA,TRBV4-2,CASSPGRGGYNEQFF,TGTGCCAGCAGCCCGGGGCGGGGGGGGTACAATGAGCAGTTCTTC
TRBD1,TRBJ1-5,NA,TRBV4-1,CASSQDDPQGAGNQPQHF,TGCGCCAGCAGCCAAGATGACCCTCAGGGGGCTGGCAATCAGCCCCAGCATTTT
TRBD1,TRBJ1-1,NA,TRBV6-1,CASSPYRGAEAFF,TGTGCCAGCAGTCCATACAGGGGTGCTGAAGCTTTCTTT
NA,TRBJ1-1,NA,TRBV6-4,CASRAGFNTEAFF,TGTGCCAGCAGGGCGGGATTTAACACTGAAGCTTTCTTT
TRBD2,TRBJ2-3,NA,TRBV14,CASSHFGGGVADTQYF,TGTGCCAGCAGTCACTTCGGGGGGGGCGTGGCAGATACGCAGTATTTT
NA,TRBJ1-1,few,TRBV20-1,CSARGGEAFF,TGCAGTGCTAGAGGCGGTGAAGCTTTCTTT
NA,TRBJ2-7,NA,TRBV7-8,CASSLQQVSYEQYF,TGTGCCAGCAGCTTACAACAGGTTTCCTACGAGCAGTACTTC
TRBD1,TRBJ1-2,NA,TRBV19,CASSIGRQQGAGGYTF,TGTGCCAGTAGTATCGGGCGGCAACAGGGGGCCGGTGGCTACACCTTC
NA,TRBJ1-2,NA,TRBV6-1,CASSDTGTSNYGYTF,TGTGCCAGCAGTGATACAGGCACCTCTAACTATGGCTACACCTTC
NA,TRBJ2-5,NA,TRBV19,CASSLVGETQYF,TGTGCCAGTAGTCTGGTAGGGGAGACCCAGTACTTC
NA,TRBJ2-5,NA,TRBV11-3,CASSLGWVSQETQYF,TGTGCCAGCAGCTTAGGGTGGGTTTCCCAAGAGACCCAGTACTTC
TRBD1,TRBJ1-3,once,TRBV5-4,CASSSGTGRSGNTIYF,TGTGCCAGCAGCTCCGGGACAGGACGATCCGGAAACACCATATATTTT
NA,TRBJ2-7,NA,TRBV21-1,CASSKPKGTDAYEQYF,TGTGCCAGCAGCAAACCCAAGGGAACTGACGCCTACGAGCAGTACTTC
NA,TRBJ1-2,NA,TRBV30,CAWSPIVHNDYGYTF,TGTGCCTGGAGTCCTATAGTTCATAACGACTATGGCTACACCTTC
NA,TRBJ2-2,NA,TRBV6-5,CASFRAGANTGELFF,TGTGCCAGTTTTAGGGCAGGGGCCAACACCGGGGAGCTGTTTTTT
NA,TRBJ1-5,NA,TRBV2,CASSANSNSNQPQHF,TGTGCCAGCAGTGCGAACAGCAATAGCAATCAGCCCCAGCATTTT
NA,TRBJ2-7,NA,TRBV30,CAWTTGFEQYF,TGTGCCTGGACTACAGGGTTCGAGCAGTACTTC
TRBD2,TRBJ2-3,few,TRBV2,CASSEGGTYTQYF,TGTGCCAGCAGTGAGGGGGGGACTTATACGCAGTATTTT
NA,TRBJ1-1,NA,TRBV9,CASSVTGMNTEAFF,TGTGCCAGCAGCGTGACCGGTATGAACACTGAAGCTTTCTTT
TRBD1,TRBJ1-4,NA,TRBV4-1,CASSQSRGRERGEKLFF,TGCGCCAGCAGCCAAAGCAGGGGGCGAGAAAGAGGTGAAAAACTGTTTTTT
TRBD2,TRBJ2-5,NA,TRBV4-1,CASSPGLAGVETQYF,TGCGCCAGCAGCCCGGGACTAGCGGGTGTGGAGACCCAGTACTTC
NA,TRBJ1-5,few,TRBV4-2,CASSPTTVSNQPQHF,TGTGCCAGCAGCCCAACGACAGTTAGCAATCAGCCCCAGCATTTT
NA,TRBJ1-2,NA,TRBV2,CASILQGIYGYTF,TGTGCCAGCATTCTGCAGGGTATCTATGGCTACACCTTC
TRBD1,TRBJ2-1,NA,TRBV6-1,CASSEGPGGGYNEQFF,TGTGCCAGCAGTGAAGGCCCAGGGGGCGGCTACAATGAGCAGTTCTTC
TRBD1,TRBJ1-1,NA,TRBV6-1,CASSEATTGKGEAFF,TGTGCCAGCAGTGAAGCGACGACAGGGAAAGGTGAAGCTTTCTTT
TRBD1,TRBJ1-3,NA,TRBV9,CASRPAGQGTGNTIYF,TGTGCCAGCAGACCAGCCGGACAGGGCACTGGAAACACCATATATTTT
TRBD1,TRBJ1-4,NA,TRBV6-5,CASSYSGQATNEKLFF,TGTGCCAGCAGTTACTCGGGACAGGCAACTAATGAAAAACTGTTTTTT
NA,TRBJ1-6,once,TRBV27,CASSFQGKVGSNNSPLHF,TGTGCCAGCAGTTTTCAAGGGAAGGTTGGTAGTAATAATTCACCCCTCCACTTT
TRBD1,TRBJ1-5,NA,TRBV19,CASSTTGGGGNQPQHF,TGTGCCAGTAGTACAACAGGGGGCGGAGGCAATCAGCCCCAGCATTTT
NA,TRBJ2-5,NA,TRBV7-8,CASRRRRGPVPETQYF,TGTGCCAGCAGGCGACGGCGGGGGCCGGTCCCGGAGACCCAGTACTTC